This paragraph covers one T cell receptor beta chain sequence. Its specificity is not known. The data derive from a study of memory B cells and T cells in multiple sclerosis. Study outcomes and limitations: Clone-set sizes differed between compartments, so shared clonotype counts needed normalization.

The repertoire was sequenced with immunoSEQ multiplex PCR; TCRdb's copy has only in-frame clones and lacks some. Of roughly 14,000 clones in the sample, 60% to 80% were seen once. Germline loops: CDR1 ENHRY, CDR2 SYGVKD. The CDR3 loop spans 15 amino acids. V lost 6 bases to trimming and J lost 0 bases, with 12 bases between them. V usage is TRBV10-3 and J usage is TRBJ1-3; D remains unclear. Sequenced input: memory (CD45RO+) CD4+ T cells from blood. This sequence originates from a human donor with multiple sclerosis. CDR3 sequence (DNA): TGTGCCATCAGACCCGACACCGGCTCTGGAAACACCATATATTTT. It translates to CAIRPDTGSGNTIYF.